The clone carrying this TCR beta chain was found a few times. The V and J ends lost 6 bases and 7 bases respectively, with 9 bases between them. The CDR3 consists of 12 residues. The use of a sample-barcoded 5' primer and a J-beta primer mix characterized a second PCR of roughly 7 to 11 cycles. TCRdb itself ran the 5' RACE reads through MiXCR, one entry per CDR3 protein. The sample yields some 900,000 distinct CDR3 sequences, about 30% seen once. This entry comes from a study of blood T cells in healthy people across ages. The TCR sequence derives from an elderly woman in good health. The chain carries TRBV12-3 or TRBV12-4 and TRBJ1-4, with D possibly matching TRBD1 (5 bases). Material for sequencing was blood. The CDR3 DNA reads TGTGCCAGCAGCCGGGACTCTGAAAAACTGTTTTTT. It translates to CASSRDSEKLFF.